This T cell receptor beta chain was sequenced during a study of cytomegalovirus exposure and HLA in healthy donors. With regard to this clone: The antigen is unknown.

The PCR made use of 60 Vbeta and 13 Jbeta primers. Only in-frame clones appear in the TCRdb table, and some are missing; sequencing was by immunoSEQ multiplex PCR. The sample has approximately 59,000 clones; around 68% are singletons. Notes on the study in general: Researchers catalogued 150 or so TCR beta chains as cytomegalovirus-associated. TCR beta V- and J-gene trimming, according to a later analysis, was linked to a missense DCLRE1C variant. It was shown in a later analysis that HLA-associated TCR beta chains were more clonally expanded than other, equally common chains.

The TCR originated in a man in his forties in good health and CMV-seropositive. Sequenced: PBMCs.

The CDR3 spells CASSLLPGGSTDTQYF. In DNA, the CDR3 is TGTGCCAGCAGCTTATTACCGGGAGGGAGCACAGATACGCAGTATTTT. The J gene is TRBJ2-3, the V gene TRBV7-3, with 8 bases matching TRBD2. CDR3 length: 16 residues. V shed 2 bases and J 0 bases; nucleotides not matched to a gene: 4. From germline, CDR1 is SGHTA and CDR2 FQGTGA.